This TCR beta chain was found in a study of blood T cell repertoires in COVID-19 (dated by TCRdb to between 2020 and 2021). Background on the whole study: Collaborator samples came from the United States, Italy and Spain and covered acute and convalescent phases of COVID-19. Subjects who had been exposed to COVID-19, were actively infected with it, or had recovered from it provided the deeply sampled blood TCRbeta repertoires that made up the dataset. Sample metadata almost always included a de-identified subject ID, COVID-19 status, age in years and sex. The prospective study material was composed of cDNA or gDNA derived from T cells, B-cell-depleted T cells, or PBMCs. The repertoires were made available in a free public database intended to serve as a resource for research on the immune response to SARS-CoV-2. The samples were drawn from two sources: the first 160 participants of the ongoing ImmuneRACE study, and 1,000 to 1,500 subjects contributed by 6 global collaborators. Where available, HLA class I and class II types were obtained from metadata supplied by the sample provider rather than from assay-based typing.

TCRbeta CDR3 regions were amplified from genomic DNA by means of the immunoSEQ Assay, a bias-controlled multiplex PCR. Per the source publication's procedure: The number of nucleated cells in each sample was estimated by amplification of reference gene primers within the assay. To quantify the absolute abundance of each unique TCRbeta CDR3 rearrangement, sequence reads were collapsed and filtered. For each sample, productive Simpson clonality was calculated as the square root of Simpson's diversity index over productive rearrangements. Entries here come from immuneACCESS through TCRdb and include only in-frame sequences with V and J called. Some clones fail to appear in such tables; in the studies checked, an unresolved V gene covers under half of the shortfall, and the cause of the remainder is unknown. The DNA was the basis for D and trimming; V, J and clone size are from that table. This sample lists about 300,000 clones; around nine tenths were detected once. The ten largest clonotypes hold 1% to 1.3% of the sample.

Enrolling through a virtual design, the prospective study's participants ranged in age from roughly 18 to 95 years and lived across roughly 24 United States geographic areas. In the prospective study, participants were assigned to cohorts based on the clinical history participants reported in a screening survey and a study questionnaire. ImmuneRACE Cohort 3 recovered participants were defined by two consecutive negative NP/OP PCR tests, healthcare professional clearance, or symptom resolution. Each participant in the prospective study had whole blood, serum and a nasopharyngeal or oropharyngeal swab collected by mobile phlebotomists. Additional blood draws and questionnaires over an approximately two-month period could optionally be provided by prospective study participants. Before DNA extraction, prospective study blood samples were shipped either frozen or at room temperature. Taken from cysteine to phenylalanine, the CDR3 has 14 residues. Solely the CDR3 DNA is kept, with 42 bases framed from the first base. Ends trimmed: V by 6 bases, J by 9 bases; bases unmatched to a gene: 7. CDR1 and CDR2 (MNHEY, SVGAGI) derive from the germline V gene.

A note on this clone: The target of this receptor is not known. Per-nucleotide qualities are absent, and no much larger clonotype sits a single base away.

Study-wide conclusions, independent of this receptor: The amount of clinical and demographic metadata varied by source and participant and was provided uncurated.

Recombination connected TRBV6-5 to TRBJ2-1; 11 of the junction bases match TRBD2. The clonotype comes from a woman in her thirties who had recovered from COVID-19. The sequencing input was PBMCs or T cells enriched from blood (not recorded which). The CDR3 region reads CASRRLAGITEQFF. In nucleotide form, the sequence is TGTGCCAGCAGGCGACTAGCGGGAATCACTGAGCAGTTCTTC.